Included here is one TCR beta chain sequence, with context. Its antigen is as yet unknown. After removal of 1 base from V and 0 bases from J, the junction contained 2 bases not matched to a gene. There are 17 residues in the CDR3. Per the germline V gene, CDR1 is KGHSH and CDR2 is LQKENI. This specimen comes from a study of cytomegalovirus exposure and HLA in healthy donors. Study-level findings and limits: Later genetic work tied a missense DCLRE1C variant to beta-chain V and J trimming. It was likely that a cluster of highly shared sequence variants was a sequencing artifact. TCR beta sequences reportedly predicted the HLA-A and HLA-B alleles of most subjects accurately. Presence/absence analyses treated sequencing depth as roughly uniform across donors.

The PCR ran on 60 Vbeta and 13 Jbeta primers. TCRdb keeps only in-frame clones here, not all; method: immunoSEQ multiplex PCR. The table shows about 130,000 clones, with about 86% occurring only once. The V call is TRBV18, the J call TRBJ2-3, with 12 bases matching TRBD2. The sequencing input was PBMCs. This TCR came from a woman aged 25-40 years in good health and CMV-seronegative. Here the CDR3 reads CASSPLLAGGSTDTQYF. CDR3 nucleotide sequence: TGTGCCAGCTCACCACTCCTAGCGGGGGGGAGCACAGATACGCAGTATTTT.